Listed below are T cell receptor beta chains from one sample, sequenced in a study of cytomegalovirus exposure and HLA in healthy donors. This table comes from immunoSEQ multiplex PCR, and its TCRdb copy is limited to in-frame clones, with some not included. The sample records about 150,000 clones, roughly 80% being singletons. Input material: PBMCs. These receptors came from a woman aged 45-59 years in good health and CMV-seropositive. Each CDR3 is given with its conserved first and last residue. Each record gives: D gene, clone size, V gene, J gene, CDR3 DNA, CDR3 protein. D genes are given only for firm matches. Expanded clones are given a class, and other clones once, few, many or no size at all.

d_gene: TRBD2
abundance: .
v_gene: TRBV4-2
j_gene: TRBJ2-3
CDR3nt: TGTGCCAGCAGCCTGGGACTAGCGGTCACAGATACGCAGTATTTT
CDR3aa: CASSLGLAVTDTQYF

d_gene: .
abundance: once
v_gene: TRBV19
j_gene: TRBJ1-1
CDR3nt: TGTGCCAGTAGCGCGAGCGTGGACACTGAAGCTTTCTTT
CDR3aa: CASSASVDTEAFF

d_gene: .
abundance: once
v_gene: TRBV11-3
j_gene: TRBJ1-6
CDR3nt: TGTGCCAGCAGCTACTCGGACAGAAATTCACCCCTCCACTTT
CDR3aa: CASSYSDRNSPLHF

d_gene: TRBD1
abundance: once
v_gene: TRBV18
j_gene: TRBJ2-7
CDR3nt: TGTGCCAGCTCACCTTTACAGGGGCCCTACGAGCAGTACTTC
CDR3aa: CASSPLQGPYEQYF

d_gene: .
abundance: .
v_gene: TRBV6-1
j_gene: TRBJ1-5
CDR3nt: TGTGCCAGCACCCCGGGCCGGGGGTATCAGCCCCAGCATTTT
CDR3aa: CASTPGRGYQPQHF

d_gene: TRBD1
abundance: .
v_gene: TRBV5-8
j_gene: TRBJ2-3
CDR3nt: TGTGCCAGCAGCTCCGGGACAGCAACGATAGATACGCAGTATTTT
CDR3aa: CASSSGTATIDTQYF

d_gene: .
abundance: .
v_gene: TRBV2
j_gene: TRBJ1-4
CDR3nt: TGTGCCAGCAGTGAACAGGGGACTAATGAAAAACTGTTTTTT
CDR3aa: CASSEQGTNEKLFF

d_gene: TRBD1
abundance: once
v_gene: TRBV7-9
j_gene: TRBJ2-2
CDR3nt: TGTTCCAGCACCAATCCAGGACAGGGGGCTAAAGGGGAGCTGTTTTTT
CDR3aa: CSSTNPGQGAKGELFF

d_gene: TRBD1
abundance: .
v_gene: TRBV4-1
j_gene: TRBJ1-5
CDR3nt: TGCGCCAGCAGCCAAAGTCCGGGACAGGGAGGTCCCCGCAATCAGCCCCAGCATTTT
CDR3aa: CASSQSPGQGGPRNQPQHF

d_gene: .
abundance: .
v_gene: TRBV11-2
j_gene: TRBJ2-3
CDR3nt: TGTGCCAGCAGCTTAGGAACTGCTCGCACGGATACGCAGTATTTT
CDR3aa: CASSLGTARTDTQYF

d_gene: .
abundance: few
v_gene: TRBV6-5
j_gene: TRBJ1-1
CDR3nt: TGTGCCAGCAGTTACCTCTCGCCCCGAACAAGCACTGAAGCTTTCTTT
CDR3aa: CASSYLSPRTSTEAFF

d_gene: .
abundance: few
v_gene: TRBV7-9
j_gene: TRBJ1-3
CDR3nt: TGTGCCAGCCAAAATTGGGGAGCCAACTCTGGAAACACCATATATTTT
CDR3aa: CASQNWGANSGNTIYF

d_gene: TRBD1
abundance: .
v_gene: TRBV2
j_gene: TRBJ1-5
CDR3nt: TGTGCCAGCAAAGGACAGGAGAATCAGCCCCAGCATTTT
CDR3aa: CASKGQENQPQHF

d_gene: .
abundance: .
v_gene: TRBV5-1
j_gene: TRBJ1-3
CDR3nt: TGCGCCAGCAGCTTGGCCCCGGACAACTCTGGAAACACCATATATTTT
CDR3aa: CASSLAPDNSGNTIYF

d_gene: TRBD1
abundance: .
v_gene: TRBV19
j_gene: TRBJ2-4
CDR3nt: TGTGCCAGTAGTGTCGGGACAGGGAGGGCAAACATTCAGTACTTC
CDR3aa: CASSVGTGRANIQYF

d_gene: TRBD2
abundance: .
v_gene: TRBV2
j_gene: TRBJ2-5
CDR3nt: TGTGCCAGCAGTGGGAGGGAGCGGGGGGGGCCACCGCCCCAGTACTTC
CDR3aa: CASSGRERGGPPPQYF

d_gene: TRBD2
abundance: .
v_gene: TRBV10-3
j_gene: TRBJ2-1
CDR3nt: TGTGCCATCAGTGAGGGGGGGACTAGCGGAGACGAGCAGTTCTTC
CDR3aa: CAISEGGTSGDEQFF

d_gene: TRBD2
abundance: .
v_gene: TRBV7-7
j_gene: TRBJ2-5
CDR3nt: TGTGCTAGCAGCTTAGTGTGGACTAGCGGGAGAAGTCAAGAGACCCAGTACTTC
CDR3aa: CASSLVWTSGRSQETQYF

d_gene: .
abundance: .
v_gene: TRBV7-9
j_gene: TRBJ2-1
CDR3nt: TGTGCCAGCAGCGAAGATCGGAGCTACAATGAGCAGTTCTTC
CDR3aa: CASSEDRSYNEQFF

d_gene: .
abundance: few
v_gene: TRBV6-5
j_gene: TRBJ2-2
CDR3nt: TGTGCCAGCACCCCGACAGGTGTCACCGGGGAGCTGTTTTTT
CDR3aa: CASTPTGVTGELFF

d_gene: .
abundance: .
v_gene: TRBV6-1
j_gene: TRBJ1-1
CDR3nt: TGTGCCAGCAGTGCACCTTCGGGGGGGGCTTACACTGAAGCTTTCTTT
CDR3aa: CASSAPSGGAYTEAFF

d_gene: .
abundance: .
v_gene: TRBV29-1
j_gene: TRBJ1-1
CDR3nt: TGCAGCGTTGCATCCGGGGTTGACACTGAAGCTTTCTTT
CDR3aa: CSVASGVDTEAFF

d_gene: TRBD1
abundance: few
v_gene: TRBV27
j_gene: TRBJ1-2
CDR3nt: TGTGCCAGCAGACCGACAGGGACGTACTGGGCGGACTATGGCTACACCTTC
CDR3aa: CASRPTGTYWADYGYTF

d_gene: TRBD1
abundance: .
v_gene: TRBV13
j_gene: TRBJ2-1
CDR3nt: TGTGCCAGCAGCTTAAGGGGGCGAGGTGAGCAGTTCTTC
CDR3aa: CASSLRGRGEQFF

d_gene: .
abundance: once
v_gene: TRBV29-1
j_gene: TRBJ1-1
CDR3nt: TGCAGCGTTCAGGGACATTTGAACACTGAAGCTTTCTTT
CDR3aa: CSVQGHLNTEAFF

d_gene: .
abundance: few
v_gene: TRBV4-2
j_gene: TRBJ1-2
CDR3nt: TGTGCCAGCAGCCAAGATTGGCAGAACTATGGCTACACCTTC
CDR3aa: CASSQDWQNYGYTF

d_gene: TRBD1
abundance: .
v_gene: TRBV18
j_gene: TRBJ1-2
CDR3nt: TGTGCCAGCTCACCGGGCTCGACAGGGGGATTTCGCTACACCTTC
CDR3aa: CASSPGSTGGFRYTF

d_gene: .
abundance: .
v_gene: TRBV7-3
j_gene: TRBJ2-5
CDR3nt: TGTGCCAGCAGCCAGTCCTACCAAGAGACCCAGTACTTC
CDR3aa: CASSQSYQETQYF

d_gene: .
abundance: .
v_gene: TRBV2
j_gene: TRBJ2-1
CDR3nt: TGTGCCAGCAGTGTTCTAGCGTCCTCGGAGCAGTTCTTC
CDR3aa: CASSVLASSEQFF

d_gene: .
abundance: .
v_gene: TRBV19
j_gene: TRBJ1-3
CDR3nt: TGTGCAGTCGAAGAGCGATCTGGAAACACCATATATTTT
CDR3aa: CAVEERSGNTIYF

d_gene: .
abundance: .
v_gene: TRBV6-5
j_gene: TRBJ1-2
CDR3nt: TGTGCCAGCAGTCTCTCGGGCTATGGCTACACCTTC
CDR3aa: CASSLSGYGYTF

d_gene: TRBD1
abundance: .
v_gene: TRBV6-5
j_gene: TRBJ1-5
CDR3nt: TGTGCCAGCAGTCAGGGACAGGGAAGTAGGCAGCCCCAGCATTTT
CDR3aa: CASSQGQGSRQPQHF

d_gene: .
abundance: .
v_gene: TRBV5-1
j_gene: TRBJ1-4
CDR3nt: TGCGCCAGCAGCTTGGATGGACAGAAAGAAAAACTGTTTTTT
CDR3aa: CASSLDGQKEKLFF

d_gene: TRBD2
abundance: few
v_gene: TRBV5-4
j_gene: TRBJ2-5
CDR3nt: TGTGCCAGCAGCTTCCGACTAGCGGGGGAGGAGACCCAGTACTTC
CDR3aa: CASSFRLAGEETQYF

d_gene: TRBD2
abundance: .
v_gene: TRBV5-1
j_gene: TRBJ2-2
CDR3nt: TGCGCCAGCAGCCCCGGGAGGGGGGCCCACACCGGGGAGCTGTTTTTT
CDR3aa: CASSPGRGAHTGELFF

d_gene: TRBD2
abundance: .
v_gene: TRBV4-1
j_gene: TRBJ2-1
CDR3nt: TGCGCCAGCAGCCCCCGGACTAGCGGGGGGGAGGGTACGTACAATGAGCAGTTCTTC
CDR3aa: CASSPRTSGGEGTYNEQFF

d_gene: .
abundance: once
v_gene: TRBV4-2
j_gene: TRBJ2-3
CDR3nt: TGTGCCAGCAGCCAAGATAAACTTTACACAGATACGCAGTATTTT
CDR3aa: CASSQDKLYTDTQYF

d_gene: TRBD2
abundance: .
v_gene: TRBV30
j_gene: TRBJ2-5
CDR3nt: TGTGCCTGGGGCCCCGGACTAGCGGGGGTAGAGACCCAGTACTTC
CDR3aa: CAWGPGLAGVETQYF

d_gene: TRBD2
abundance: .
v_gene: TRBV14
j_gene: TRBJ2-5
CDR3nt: TGTGCCAGCAGCCCGAACTACCGGAACACGGGGGGGAAAGAGACCCAGTACTTC
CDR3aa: CASSPNYRNTGGKETQYF

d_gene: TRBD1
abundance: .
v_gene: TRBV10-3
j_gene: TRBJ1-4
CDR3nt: TGTGCCATCAGTGAGGGGACAGGGTTATCTAATGAAAAACTGTTTTTT
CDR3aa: CAISEGTGLSNEKLFF

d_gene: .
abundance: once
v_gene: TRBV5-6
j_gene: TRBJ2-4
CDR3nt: TGTGCCAGCAGCTTGGTTGAGGGGGGGGACATTCAGTACTTC
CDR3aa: CASSLVEGGDIQYF

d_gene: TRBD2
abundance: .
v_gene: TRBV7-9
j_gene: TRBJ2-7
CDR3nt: TGTGCCAGCAGCCTCAGAAGGGAGGGTCCCTACGAGCAGTACTTC
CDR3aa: CASSLRREGPYEQYF

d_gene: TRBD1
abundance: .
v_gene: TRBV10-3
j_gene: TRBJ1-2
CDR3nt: TGTGCCATCAGTGAGAACAGGGGGCGAAATAACTATGGCTACACCTTC
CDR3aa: CAISENRGRNNYGYTF

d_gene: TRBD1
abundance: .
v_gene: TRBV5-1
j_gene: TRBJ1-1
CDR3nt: TGCGCCAGCAGCTCACAGGGGATAGGGACTGAAGCTTTCTTT
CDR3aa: CASSSQGIGTEAFF

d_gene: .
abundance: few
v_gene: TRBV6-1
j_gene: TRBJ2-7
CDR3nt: TGTGCCAGCAACAGGGACTCCTACGAGCAGTACTTC
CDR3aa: CASNRDSYEQYF

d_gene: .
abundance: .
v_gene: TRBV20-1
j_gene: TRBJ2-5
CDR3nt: TGCAGTGCCTTCTTAGAGACCCAGTACTTC
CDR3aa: CSAFLETQYF

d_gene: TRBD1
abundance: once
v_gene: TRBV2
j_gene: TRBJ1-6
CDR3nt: TGTGCCAGCAGTGTCGGACAGGGAGAGGGTTCACCCCTCCACTTT
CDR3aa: CASSVGQGEGSPLHF

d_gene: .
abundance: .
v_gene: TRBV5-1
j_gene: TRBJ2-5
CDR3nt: TGCGCCAGCAGCCCTACGAAGGGAGGGGGGGAGACCCAGTACTTC
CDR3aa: CASSPTKGGGETQYF

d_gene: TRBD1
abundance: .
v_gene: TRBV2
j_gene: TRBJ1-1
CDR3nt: TGTGCCAGCAGTCTTGACAGGGGGAACACTGAAGCTTTCTTT
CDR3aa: CASSLDRGNTEAFF

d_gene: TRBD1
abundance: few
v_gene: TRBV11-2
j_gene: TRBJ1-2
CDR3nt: TGTGCCAGCAGTCATTTTCGGGACAGGGTTTCTTATGGCTACACCTTC
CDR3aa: CASSHFRDRVSYGYTF

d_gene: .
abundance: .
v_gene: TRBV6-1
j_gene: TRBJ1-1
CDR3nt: TGTGCCAGCAGATTGGACAGCATGAACACTGAAGCTTTCTTT
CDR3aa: CASRLDSMNTEAFF